These 3 T cell receptor beta chains were sequenced from one sample in a study of blood T cell repertoires in COVID-19. Measured with immunoSEQ multiplex PCR; TCRdb has only the in-frame clones, and not every one. This table has about 42,000 clones, 80% to 90% appearing once. Sequences were obtained from peripheral blood. These TCRs come from a human donor in a cohort sampled during active COVID-19.

The V gene is TRBV6-2 or TRBV6-3, the J gene TRBJ2-7; no reliable D call. Trimming left V 5 bases short and J 3 bases short, with 8 bases between. This CDR3 has 12 residues. CDR1 and CDR2 from the germline V gene are MNHEY and SVGEGT. The chain's CDR3 is CASSRVGYEQYV. DNA for the CDR3: TGTGCCAGCAGTAGAGTTGGCTACGAGCAGTACGTC.

V usage is TRBV18 and J usage is TRBJ2-1, with 10 bases identical to TRBD1. CDR1 and CDR2 from the germline V gene are KGHSH and LQKENI. J was trimmed by 13 bases and V by 3 bases; bases with no gene match: 12. The CDR3 runs to 15 residues. This CDR3 is CASSPGQGSLQVQFF. CDR3 DNA sequence: TGTGCCAGCTCACCGGGACAGGGGTCCCTTCAGGTTCAGTTCTTC.

This chain connects TRBV7-9 to TRBJ2-2; a weak D match, TRBD2 (7 bases). V was cut by 2 bases and J by 6 bases, with 10 bases left in between. Germline lookup yields CDR1 SEHNR and CDR2 FQNEAQ (reference sequence). The CDR3 is made up of 14 amino acids. CDR3: CASSLTGRAGELFF. In DNA form, the CDR3 reads TGTGCCAGCAGCTTAACAGGGAGGGCCGGGGAGCTGTTTTTT.